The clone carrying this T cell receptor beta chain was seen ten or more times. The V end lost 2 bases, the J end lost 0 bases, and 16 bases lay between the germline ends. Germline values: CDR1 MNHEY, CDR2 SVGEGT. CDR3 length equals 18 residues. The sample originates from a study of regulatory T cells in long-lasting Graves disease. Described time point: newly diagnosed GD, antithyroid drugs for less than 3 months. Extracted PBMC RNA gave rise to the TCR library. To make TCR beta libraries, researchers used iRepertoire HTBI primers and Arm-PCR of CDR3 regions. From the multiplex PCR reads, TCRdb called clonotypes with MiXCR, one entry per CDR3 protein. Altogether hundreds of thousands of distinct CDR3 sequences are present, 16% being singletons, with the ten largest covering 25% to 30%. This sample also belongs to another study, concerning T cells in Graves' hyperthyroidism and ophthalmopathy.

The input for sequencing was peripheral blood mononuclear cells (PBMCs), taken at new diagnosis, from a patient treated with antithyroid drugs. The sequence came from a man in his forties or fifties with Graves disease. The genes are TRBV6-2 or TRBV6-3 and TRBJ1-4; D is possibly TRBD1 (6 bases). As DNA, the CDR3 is TGTGCCAGCAGTTACCGGACAGCCCTACAACCAACTAATGAAAAACTGTTTTTT. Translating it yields CASSYRTALQPTNEKLFF.